This entry features one T cell receptor beta chain sequence. A single count supports this clone. Its antigen remains undetermined. Per-nucleotide qualities are absent, and no much larger clonotype sits a single base away. This specimen belongs to a study of OX40 agonist ivuxolimab in advanced cancers. Turning to the overall study: Ivuxolimab, which targeted the costimulatory receptor OX40 (CD134), was an agonistic, fully human IgG2 monoclonal antibody. Intravenous ivuxolimab was administered to patients every 2 weeks at six dose levels: 0.01, 0.1, 0.3, 1.5, 3 and 10 mg/kg. Of the approximately 50 dose-escalation patients, hepatocellular carcinoma was present in around 20, melanoma in approximately 15, renal cell carcinoma in 9 and head and neck cancer in 9. A male proportion of 70% to 90% and a mean age of approximately 58 years, ranging from 23 to 79, were recorded for the dose-escalation cohort. Patients were allowed to have had prior anti-PD-1, anti-PD-L1 or anti-CTLA-4 therapy, and around two fifths of the dose-escalation patients had been treated with checkpoint inhibitors. Three dose-escalation patients achieved partial responses, one with hepatocellular carcinoma and two with cutaneous melanoma. Peripheral TCRbeta sequencing was intended to test whether TCR sequence diversity was altered and clonal T-cell expansion was caused by ivuxolimab. The monotherapy dose-escalation portion (N = 52 patients) of the phase I ivuxolimab trial is reported in the paper.

Genomic DNA was extracted from sorted cells for sequencing of the TCRbeta CDR3 region. TCRbeta CDR3 regions were sequenced using the immunoSEQ Assay. Not all clones reach the TCRdb copy of this immuneACCESS table, which keeps in-frame sequences only. Checked studies attribute under half of the gap to unresolved V genes and leave the rest unexplained. In all, the sample holds roughly 65,000 clones, and 85% to 90% of those were seen once. The biggest ten clones account for about 11% of the sample. V sheds 4 bases and J sheds 4 bases, leaving 11 bases between their ends. Based on the germline V gene (reference sequence), the CDR1 and CDR2 sequences are SGHNT and YYREEE. There are 13 amino acids in the CDR3, from cysteine to phenylalanine inclusive. The sequence is cut down to CDR3 DNA, 39 bases in frame from base 1. Broad study findings and their caveats: Clonal expansion of both CD4+ and CD8+ blood T cells was observed from baseline to week 6 at doses 0.1 to 3.0 mg/kg. In the 0.1-3.0 mg/kg groups, partial responders had among the lowest normalized peripheral clonal expansion, particularly in CD8+ T cells. Low levels of normalized T-cell clonal expansion were also shown by some nonresponding patients. Which antigens the clonally expanded peripheral T cells were specific for was not determined. On average, CD8+ T cells showed more expanded clones than CD4+ T cells after ivuxolimab.

The trial excluded patients who had a history of autoimmune disease or who were on systemic immunosuppression. Peripheral blood for TCR sequencing was collected from all dose cohorts at baseline, on cycle 4 day 1, and on cycle 7 day 1. The samples were taken from a phase I, first-in-human, multicenter, open-label dose-escalation trial of ivuxolimab. Adults with locally advanced or metastatic melanoma, renal cell, hepatocellular, or head and neck squamous cell carcinoma were enrolled in the trial. CD4+ and CD8+ T cells were sorted separately from peripheral blood before TCR sequencing. The chain links TRBV5-4 with TRBJ2-5, with the D gene call left open. The source was CD4+ or CD8+ T cells sorted from blood, collected in a trial of the OX40 agonist ivuxolimab. The clonotype comes from an adult with an advanced solid tumor such as melanoma, head and neck, liver or kidney cancer. The nucleotide sequence is TGTGCCAGCAGCAACGGACCGGTAGAGACCCAGTACTTC. Its coded protein is CASSNGPVETQYF. The full variable domain, with segments outside the CDR3 supplied by the reference TRBV5-4 and TRBJ2-5 proteins, appears as ETGVTQSPTHLIKTRGQQVTLRCSSQSGHNTVSWYQQALGQGPQFIFQYYREEENGRGNFPPRFSGLQFPNYSSELNVNALELDDSALYLCASSNGPVETQYFGPGTRLLVL.